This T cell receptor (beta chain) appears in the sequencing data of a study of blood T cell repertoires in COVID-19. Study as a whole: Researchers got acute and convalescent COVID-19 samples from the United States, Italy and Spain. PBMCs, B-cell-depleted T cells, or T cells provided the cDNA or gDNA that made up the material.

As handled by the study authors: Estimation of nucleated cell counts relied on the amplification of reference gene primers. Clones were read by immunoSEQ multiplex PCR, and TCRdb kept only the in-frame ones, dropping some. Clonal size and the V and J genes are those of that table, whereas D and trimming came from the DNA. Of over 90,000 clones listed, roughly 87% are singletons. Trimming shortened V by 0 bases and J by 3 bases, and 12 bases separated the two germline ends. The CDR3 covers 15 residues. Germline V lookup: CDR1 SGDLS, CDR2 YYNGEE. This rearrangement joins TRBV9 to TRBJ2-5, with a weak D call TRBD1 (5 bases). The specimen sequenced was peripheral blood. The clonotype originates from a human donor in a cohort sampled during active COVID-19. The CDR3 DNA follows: TGTGCCAGCAGCGTAGTCGACCTCAGGGAAGAGACCCAGTACTTC. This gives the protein CASSVVDLREETQYF.